This section outlines one TCR beta chain sequence together with its context. Germline-derived CDR1 and CDR2 are SGHRS and YFSETQ. This CDR3 has 11 amino acids. The V end lost 4 bases, the J end lost 7 bases, and 9 bases lay between the germline ends. TCRdb's copy holds only in-frame clones and misses some; the assay was immunoSEQ multiplex PCR. Among 65,000 to 90,000 clones listed, around 90% were seen once. The data stem from a study of T cell changes during pregnancy in multiple sclerosis. The chain is built from TRBV5-1 and TRBJ2-7; D might be TRBD2 (6 bases). The sequencing here drew on PBMCs, taken in the first trimester of pregnancy. The sequence was obtained from a female donor in good health, serving as a control in a pregnancy study. Some clones in this sample may be carry-over from other donors' samples. This CDR3 reads CASSPGEEQYF. The CDR3 bases are TGCGCCAGCAGCCCGGGGGAGGAGCAGTACTTC.